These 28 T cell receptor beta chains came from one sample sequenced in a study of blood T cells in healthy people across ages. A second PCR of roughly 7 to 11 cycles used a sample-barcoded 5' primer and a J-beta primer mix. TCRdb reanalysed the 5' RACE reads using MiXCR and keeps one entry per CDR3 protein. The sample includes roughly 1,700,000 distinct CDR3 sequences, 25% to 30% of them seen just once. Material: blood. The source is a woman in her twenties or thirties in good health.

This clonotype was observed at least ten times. For the CDR3, the DNA is TGTGCCAGCACACTATCAGCGTCTGGGGCCAACGTCCTGACTTTC. Residues: CASTLSASGANVLTF. The chain uses TRBV7-2 and TRBJ2-6; D is undetermined. V lost 7 bases and J lost 1, with 11 bases in between. The CDR3 consists of 15 residues. Germline V lookup: CDR1 SGHTA, CDR2 FQGNSA.

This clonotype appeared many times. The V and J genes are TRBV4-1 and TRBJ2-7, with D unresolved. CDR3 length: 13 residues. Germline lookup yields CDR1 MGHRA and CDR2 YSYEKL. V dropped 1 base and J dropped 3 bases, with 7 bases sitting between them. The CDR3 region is CASSQVGDYEQYF. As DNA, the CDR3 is TGCGCCAGCAGCCAAGTTGGGGACTACGAGCAGTACTTC.

The CDR3 sequence is CASSRGQARAYNEQFF. As DNA, the CDR3 is TGTGCCAGCAGCCGGGGGCAGGCGAGGGCCTACAATGAGCAGTTCTTC. The chain joins TRBV7-9 to TRBJ2-1; either TRBD1 or TRBD2 may supply D (6 bases each). Between the trimmed V and J ends, which lost 5 bases and 2 bases, there was a span of 16 bases. From germline, CDR1 is SEHNR and CDR2 FQNEAQ (reference sequence). The CDR3 is made up of 16 amino acids.

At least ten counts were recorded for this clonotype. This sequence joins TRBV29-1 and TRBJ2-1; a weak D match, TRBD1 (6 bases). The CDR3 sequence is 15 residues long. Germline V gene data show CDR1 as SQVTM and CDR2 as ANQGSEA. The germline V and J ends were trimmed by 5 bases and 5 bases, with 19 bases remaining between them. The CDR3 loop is CSVIGRGPNHNEQFF. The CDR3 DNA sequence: TGCAGCGTTATCGGCAGGGGCCCAAACCACAATGAGCAGTTCTTC.

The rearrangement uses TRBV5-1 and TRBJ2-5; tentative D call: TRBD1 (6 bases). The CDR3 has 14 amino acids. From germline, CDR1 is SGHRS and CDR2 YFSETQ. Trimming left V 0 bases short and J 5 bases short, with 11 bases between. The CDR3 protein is CASSLDQGKETQYF. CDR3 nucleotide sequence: TGCGCCAGCAGCTTGGATCAGGGGAAGGAGACCCAGTACTTC. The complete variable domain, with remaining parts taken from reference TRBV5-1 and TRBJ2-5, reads KAGVTQTPRYLIKTRGQQVTLSCSPISGHRSVSWYQQTPGQGLQFLFEYFSETQRNKGNFPGRFSGRQFSNSRSEMNVSTLELGDSALYLCASSLDQGKETQYFGPGTRLLVL.

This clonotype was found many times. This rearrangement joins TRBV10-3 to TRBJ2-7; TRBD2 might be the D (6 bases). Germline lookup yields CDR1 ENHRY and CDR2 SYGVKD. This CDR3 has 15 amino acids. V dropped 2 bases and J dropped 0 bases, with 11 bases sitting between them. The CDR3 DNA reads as TGTGCCATCAGTGAGGGGGGGACTGTCTCCTACGAGCAGTACTTC. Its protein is CAISEGGTVSYEQYF.

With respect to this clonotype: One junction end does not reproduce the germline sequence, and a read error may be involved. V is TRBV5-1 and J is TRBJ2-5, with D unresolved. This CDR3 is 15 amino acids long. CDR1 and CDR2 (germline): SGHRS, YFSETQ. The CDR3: CASSLGSAYQETQYF. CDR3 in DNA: TGTGCCAGCAGCTTGGGATCAGCTTACCAAGAGACCCAGTACTTC.

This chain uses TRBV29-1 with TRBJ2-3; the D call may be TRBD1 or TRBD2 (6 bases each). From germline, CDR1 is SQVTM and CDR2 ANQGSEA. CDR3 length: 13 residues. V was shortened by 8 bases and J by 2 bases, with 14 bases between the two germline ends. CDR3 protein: CSQAGQHTDTQYF. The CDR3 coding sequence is TGCAGCCAGGCGGGACAACACACAGATACGCAGTATTTT.

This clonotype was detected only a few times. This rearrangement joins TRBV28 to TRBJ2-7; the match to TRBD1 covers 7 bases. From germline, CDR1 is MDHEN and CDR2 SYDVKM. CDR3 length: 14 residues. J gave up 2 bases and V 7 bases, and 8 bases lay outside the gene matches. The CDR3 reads CASTPGQQAYEQYF. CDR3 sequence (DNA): TGTGCCAGCACCCCGGGACAGCAAGCCTACGAGCAGTACTTC. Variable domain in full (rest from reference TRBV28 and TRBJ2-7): DVKVTQSSRYLVKRTGEKVFLECVQDMDHENMFWYRQDPGLGLRLIYFSYDVKMKEKGDIPEGYSVSREKKERFSLILESASTNQTSMYLCASTPGQQAYEQYFGPGTRLTVT.

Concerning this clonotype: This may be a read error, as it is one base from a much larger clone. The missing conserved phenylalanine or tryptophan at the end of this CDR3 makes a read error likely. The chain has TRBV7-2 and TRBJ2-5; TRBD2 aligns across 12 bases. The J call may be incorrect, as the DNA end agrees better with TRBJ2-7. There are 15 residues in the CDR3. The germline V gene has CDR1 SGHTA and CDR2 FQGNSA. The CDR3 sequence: CASSSRLAGAGEQYS. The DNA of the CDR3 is TGTGCCAGCAGCTCCCGACTAGCGGGAGCGGGCGAGCAGTACTCC.

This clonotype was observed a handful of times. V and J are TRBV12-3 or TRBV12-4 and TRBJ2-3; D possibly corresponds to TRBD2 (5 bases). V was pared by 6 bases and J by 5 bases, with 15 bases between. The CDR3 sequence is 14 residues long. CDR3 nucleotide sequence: TGTGCCAGCAGACAAAGCGGAAAGGGAGATACGCAGTATTTT. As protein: CASRQSGKGDTQYF.

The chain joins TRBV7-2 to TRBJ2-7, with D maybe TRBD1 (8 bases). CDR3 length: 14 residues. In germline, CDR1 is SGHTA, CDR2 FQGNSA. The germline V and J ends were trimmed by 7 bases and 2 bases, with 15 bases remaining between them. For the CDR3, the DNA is TGTGCCAGCAACACAGGGGGGGGACCCTACGAGCAGTACTTC. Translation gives CASNTGGGPYEQYF. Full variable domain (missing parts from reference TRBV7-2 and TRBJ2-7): GAGVSQSPSNKVTEKGKDVELRCDPISGHTALYWYRQSLGQGLEFLIYFQGNSAPDKSGLPSDRFSAERTGGSVSTLTIQRTQQEDSAVYLCASNTGGGPYEQYFGPGTRLTVT.

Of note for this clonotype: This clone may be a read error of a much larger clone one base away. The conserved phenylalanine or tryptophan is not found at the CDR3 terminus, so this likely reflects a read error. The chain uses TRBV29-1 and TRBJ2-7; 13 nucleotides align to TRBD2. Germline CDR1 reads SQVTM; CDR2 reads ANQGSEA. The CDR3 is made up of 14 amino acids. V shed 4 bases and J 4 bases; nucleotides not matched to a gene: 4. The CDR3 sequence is CSVVRLAGGYEQYS. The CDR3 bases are TGCAGCGTTGTTCGACTAGCGGGAGGATACGAGCAGTACTCC.

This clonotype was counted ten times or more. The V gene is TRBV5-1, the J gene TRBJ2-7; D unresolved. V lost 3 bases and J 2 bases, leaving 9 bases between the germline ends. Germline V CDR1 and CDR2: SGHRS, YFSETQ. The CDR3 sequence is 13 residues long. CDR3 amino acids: CASSSPTPYEQYF. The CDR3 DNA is TGCGCCAGCAGCTCCCCAACACCCTACGAGCAGTACTTC.

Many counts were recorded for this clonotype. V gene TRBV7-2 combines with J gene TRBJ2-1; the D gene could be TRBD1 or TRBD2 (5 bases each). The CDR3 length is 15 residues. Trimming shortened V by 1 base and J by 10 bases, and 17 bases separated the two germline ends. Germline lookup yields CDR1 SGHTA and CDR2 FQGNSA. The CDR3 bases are TGTGCCAGCAGCTTAGTGTGGGACCCCCAGAGGGAGCAGTTCTTC. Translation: CASSLVWDPQREQFF.

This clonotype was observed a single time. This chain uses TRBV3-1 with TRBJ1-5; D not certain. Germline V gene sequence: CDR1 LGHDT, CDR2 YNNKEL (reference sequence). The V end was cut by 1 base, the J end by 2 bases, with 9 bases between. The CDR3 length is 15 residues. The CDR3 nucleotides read TGTGCCAGCAGCCAAGGTTTCGCCGGCAATCAGCCCCAGCATTTT. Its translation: CASSQGFAGNQPQHF.

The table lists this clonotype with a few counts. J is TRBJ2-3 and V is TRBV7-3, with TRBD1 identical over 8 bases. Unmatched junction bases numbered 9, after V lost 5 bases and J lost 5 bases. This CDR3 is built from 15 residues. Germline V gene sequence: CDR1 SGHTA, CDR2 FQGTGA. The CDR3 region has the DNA TGTGCCAGCAGCCCTCGACAGGGGACGAGAGATACGCAGTATTTT. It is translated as CASSPRQGTRDTQYF.

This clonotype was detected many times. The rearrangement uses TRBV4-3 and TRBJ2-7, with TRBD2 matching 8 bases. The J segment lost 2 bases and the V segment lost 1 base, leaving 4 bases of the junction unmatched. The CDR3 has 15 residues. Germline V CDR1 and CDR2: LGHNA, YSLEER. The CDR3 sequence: CASSQAREGTYEQYF. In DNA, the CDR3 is TGCGCCAGCAGCCAAGCCCGGGAGGGAACCTACGAGCAGTACTTC.

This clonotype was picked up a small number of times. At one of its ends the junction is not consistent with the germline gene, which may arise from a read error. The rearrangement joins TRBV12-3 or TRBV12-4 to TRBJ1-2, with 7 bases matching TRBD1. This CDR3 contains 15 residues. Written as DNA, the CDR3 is TGTGCCAGCACCCCAGGACAGGCCCCCAGCTATGGATACACCTTC. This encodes CASTPGQAPSYGYTF.

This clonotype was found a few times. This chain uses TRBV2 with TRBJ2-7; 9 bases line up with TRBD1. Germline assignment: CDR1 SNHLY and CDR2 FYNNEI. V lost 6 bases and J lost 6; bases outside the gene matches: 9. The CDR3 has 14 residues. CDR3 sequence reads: CASRVRDRVPEQYF. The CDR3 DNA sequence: TGTGCCAGCAGAGTCCGGGACAGGGTACCCGAGCAGTACTTC.

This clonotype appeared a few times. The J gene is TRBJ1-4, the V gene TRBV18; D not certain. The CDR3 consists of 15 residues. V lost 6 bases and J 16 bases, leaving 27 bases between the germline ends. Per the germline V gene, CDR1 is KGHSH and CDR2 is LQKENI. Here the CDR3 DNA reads TGTGCCAGCTCCTCCAACCCAGGCACTAATGAAAACCCGTTTTTT. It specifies CASSSNPGTNENPFF.

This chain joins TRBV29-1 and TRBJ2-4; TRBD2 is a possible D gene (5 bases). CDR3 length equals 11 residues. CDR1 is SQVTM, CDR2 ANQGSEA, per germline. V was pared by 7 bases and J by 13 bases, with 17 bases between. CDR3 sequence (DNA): TGCAGCGCACCCCATCGTTGGGAGCAGTACTTC. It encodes CSAPHRWEQYF.

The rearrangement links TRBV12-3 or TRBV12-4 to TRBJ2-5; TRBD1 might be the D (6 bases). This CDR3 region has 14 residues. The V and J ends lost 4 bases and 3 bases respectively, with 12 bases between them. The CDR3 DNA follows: TGTGCCAGCAGTTGGGGCAGGGGAAAAGAGACCCAGTACTTC. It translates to CASSWGRGKETQYF.

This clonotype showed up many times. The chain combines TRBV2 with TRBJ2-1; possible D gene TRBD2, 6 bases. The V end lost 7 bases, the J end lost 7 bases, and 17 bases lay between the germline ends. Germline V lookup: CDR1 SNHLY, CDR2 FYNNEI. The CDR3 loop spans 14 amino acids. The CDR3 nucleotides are TGTGCCAGCACCCAAACGGGGGTTATTAATGAGCAGTTCTTC. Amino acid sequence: CASTQTGVINEQFF.

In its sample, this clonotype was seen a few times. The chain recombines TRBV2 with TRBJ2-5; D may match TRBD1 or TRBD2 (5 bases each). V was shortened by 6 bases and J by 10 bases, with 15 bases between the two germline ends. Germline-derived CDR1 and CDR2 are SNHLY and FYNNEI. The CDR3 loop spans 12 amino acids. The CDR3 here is CASRTPRGNQYF. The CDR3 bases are TGTGCCAGCAGGACTCCGAGGGGTAACCAGTACTTC.

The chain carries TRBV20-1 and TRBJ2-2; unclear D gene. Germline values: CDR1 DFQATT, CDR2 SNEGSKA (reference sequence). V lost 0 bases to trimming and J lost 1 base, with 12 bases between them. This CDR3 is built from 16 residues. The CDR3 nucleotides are TGCAGTGCTAGAGATCTTCGACACCTGAACACCGGGGAGCTGTTTTTT. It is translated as CSARDLRHLNTGELFF.

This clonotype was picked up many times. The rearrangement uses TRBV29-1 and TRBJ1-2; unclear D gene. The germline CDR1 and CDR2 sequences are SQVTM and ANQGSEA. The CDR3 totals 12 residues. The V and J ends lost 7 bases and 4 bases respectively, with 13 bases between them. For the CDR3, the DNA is TGCAGCGGGGGAACTGAAAGCTATGGCTACACCTTC. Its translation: CSGGTESYGYTF.

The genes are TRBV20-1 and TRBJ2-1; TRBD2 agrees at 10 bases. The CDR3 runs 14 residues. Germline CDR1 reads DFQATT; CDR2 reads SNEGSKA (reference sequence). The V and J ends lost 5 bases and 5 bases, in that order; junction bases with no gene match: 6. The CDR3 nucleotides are TGCAGTGCTTTCAGCGGGGGGGCTAACAATGAGCAGTTCTTC. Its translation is CSAFSGGANNEQFF.